This record covers a single T cell receptor beta chain. Original analysis: From reference gene primer amplification, estimates of nucleated cell counts were derived. TCRdb's copy holds only in-frame clones and misses some; the assay was immunoSEQ multiplex PCR. The V and J calls and the clone size are those of that table, but D and trimming were determined from the DNA. This sample yields some 19,000 clones, of which roughly 85% are seen a single time; about 68% belongs to the top ten. This sample stems from a study of blood T cell repertoires in COVID-19. Looking at the study overall: From the United States, Italy and Spain came samples of acute and convalescent COVID-19. The cDNA or gDNA used as material had been derived from T cells, B-cell-depleted T cells, or PBMCs.

Material: peripheral blood. The clonotype originates from a man older than 75 with acute or convalescent COVID-19.

This chain's CDR3 is CASSRGDRGEEKLFF. In DNA form, the CDR3 reads TGTGCCAGCAGCCGAGGGGACAGAGGAGAAGAAAAACTGTTTTTT. The V call is TRBV5-5, the J call TRBJ1-4; 7 bases match TRBD1. Germline CDR1 and CDR2: SGHKS and YYEKEE (reference sequence). The CDR3 length is 15 residues. J gave up 8 bases and V 4 bases, and 11 bases lay outside the gene matches.